These 30 T cell receptor beta chains were all obtained from the same sample, sequenced in a study of beta chain features in type 1 diabetes listed by TCRdb under 2018. Here is what the overall study found, with its caveats: In all four CD4+ subsets, TCRB CDR3 length was moderately but significantly shorter in type 1 diabetes patients.

No antigens are known for them. Libraries came from the immunoSEQ multiplex PCR assay. The entire amount of isolated RNA was reverse transcribed using the High Capacity cDNA Reverse Transcription Kit, so the sequenced TCRB transcripts were expressed ones. The source is immuneACCESS, and TCRdb retained only in-frame sequences with V and J called. Part of the clones is not carried over; for the studies checked, unresolved V genes explain less than half of this, and the remainder is unexplained. The table for this sample lists roughly 350,000 clones; around 10% of them were counted only once. Clones ranked in the top ten supply over 0.45% of the sample. Sequencing was performed on central memory CD4+ T cells from blood. Receptors originate from a man aged 30 to 45 with type 1 diabetes.

In regard to this clone: Given a much more abundant clone one base away, this may be a read error. J is TRBJ1-2 and V is TRBV11-3; a possible D gene is TRBD1 (6 bases). Germline V gene lookup returns CDR1 SGHNT and CDR2 YENEEA. V was clipped by 3 bases and J by 8 bases, with 10 bases between them. The CDR3 covers 12 residues. CDR3 DNA: TGTGCCAGCAGCTTTGAGGGGGACGGCTACACCTTC. This translates into CASSFEGDGYTF. The full variable domain, completed using reference TRBV11-3 and TRBJ1-2, is EAGVVQSPRYKIIEKKQPVAFWCNPISGHNTLYWYLQNLGQGPELLIRYENEEAVDDSQLPKDRFSAERLKGVDSTLKIQPAELGDSAVYLCASSFEGDGYTFGSGTRLTVV.

The genes are TRBV7-9 and TRBJ2-2; TRBD2 matches 7 bases. Germline V gives CDR1 SEHNR, CDR2 FQNEAQ (reference sequence). There are 15 residues in the CDR3. V trimming: 4 bases; J trimming: 5 bases; junction bases outside the gene matches: 7. The CDR3 sequence: CASSSGGRVTGELFF. CDR3 in DNA: TGTGCCAGCAGCTCCGGCGGGAGAGTTACCGGGGAGCTGTTTTTT.

This clone was counted ten times or more. The chain has TRBV7-2 and TRBJ2-2; D is unclear. The V gene's germline CDR1 is SGHTA and CDR2 FQGNSA. There are 15 residues in the CDR3. V was clipped by 1 base and J by 0 bases, with 6 bases between them. The CDR3 DNA follows: TGTGCCAGCAGCTTAGTTTCACCGAACACCGGGGAGCTGTTTTTT. It encodes CASSLVSPNTGELFF.

Only a few counts were recorded for this clone. The chain employs TRBV7-6 and TRBJ1-6; 8 bases agree with TRBD1. The trim removed 4 bases at V and 10 bases at J, leaving 6 bases unmatched. The CDR3 is 14 residues long. Germline CDR1 and CDR2: SGHVS and FNYEAQ. This CDR3 is CASSSGTGESPLHF. The CDR3 DNA reads as TGTGCCAGCAGCTCAGGGACAGGCGAATCACCCCTCCACTTT.

This clone was observed a handful of times. The chain has TRBV11-2 and TRBJ2-6; 7 bases are a match to TRBD1. This CDR3 comprises 15 residues. Germline trimming cut 5 bases from V and 2 bases from J; bases unmatched to any gene: 3. Per germline, CDR1 SGHAT and CDR2 FQNNGV. This CDR3 is CASSTDRAGANVLTF. The CDR3 DNA reads TGTGCCAGCAGCACTGACAGGGCTGGGGCCAACGTCCTGACTTTC.

The chain links TRBV5-1 to TRBJ1-1; TRBD1 matches 8 bases. The trim removed 2 bases at V and 8 bases at J, leaving 8 bases unmatched. This CDR3 comprises 14 residues. The V gene's germline CDR1 is SGHRS and CDR2 YFSETQ. CDR3 loop: CASSLGGQAREAFF. Here the CDR3 DNA reads TGCGCCAGCAGCTTAGGGGGACAGGCGAGGGAAGCTTTCTTT.

This clone was counted between two and nine times. The chain carries TRBV20-1 and TRBJ2-7; no clear D. Trimming cost V 5 bases and J 0 bases, with 5 bases left between them. Germline CDR1 reads DFQATT; CDR2 reads SNEGSKA (reference sequence). CDR3 size: 11 residues. This CDR3 is CSAPNSYEQYF. The CDR3 DNA is TGCAGTGCTCCCAACTCCTACGAGCAGTACTTC.

This chain connects TRBV19 to TRBJ2-1, with a tentative D call TRBD2 (5 bases). V lost 6 bases and J 0 bases, leaving 12 bases between the germline ends. Germline V gene lookup returns CDR1 LNHDA and CDR2 SQIVND (reference sequence). CDR3 size: 15 residues. CDR3 nucleotide sequence: TGTGCCAGTAGCACAAGCGGATCCTCCTACAATGAGCAGTTCTTC. This encodes CASSTSGSSYNEQFF. The whole variable domain, remainder taken from reference TRBV19 and TRBJ2-1, is DGGITQSPKYLFRKEGQNVTLSCEQNLNHDAMYWYRQDPGQGLRLIYYSQIVNDFQKGDIAEGYSVSREKKESFPLTVTSAQKNPTAFYLCASSTSGSSYNEQFFGPGTRLTVL.

This chain links TRBV11-2 with TRBJ2-5, with D perhaps being TRBD1 or TRBD2 (6 bases each). The CDR3 loop spans 14 amino acids. From germline, CDR1 is SGHAT and CDR2 FQNNGV. The V end was cut by 5 bases, the J end by 5 bases, with 15 bases between. The DNA of the CDR3 is TGTGCCAGCAGCGACTCGGGGGCAGGGGAGACCCAGTACTTC. Translating gives CASSDSGAGETQYF.

This clone was seen a handful of times. The chain joins TRBV25-1 to TRBJ2-5; no definite D call. V lost 1 base, J lost 5 bases, and 5 bases lay in between. This CDR3 comprises 12 residues. Germline V lookup: CDR1 MGHDK, CDR2 SYGVNS. This chain's CDR3 is CASSESRETQYF. CDR3 sequence (DNA): TGTGCCAGCAGTGAATCCCGGGAGACCCAGTACTTC.

This chain uses TRBV28 with TRBJ1-5; D is perhaps TRBD1 (5 bases). The CDR3 is 11 residues long. Germline CDR1 and CDR2: MDHEN and SYDVKM. V was shortened by 6 bases and J by 16 bases, with 16 bases between the two germline ends. CDR3 nucleotide sequence: TGTGCCAGCAGCCTAGTGGGGACTTCACATTTT. This encodes CASSLVGTSHF.

The V call is TRBV5-5, the J call TRBJ2-3; D is tentatively TRBD1 or TRBD2 (5 bases each). Trimming pared 3 bases from V and 1 base from J, leaving 18 bases between. From germline, CDR1 is SGHKS and CDR2 YYEKEE (reference sequence). The CDR3 has 17 residues. The CDR3 here is CASSSRVASDGTDTQYF. DNA for the CDR3: TGTGCCAGCAGCTCCAGGGTAGCGTCGGACGGCACAGATACGCAGTATTTT.

This clone showed up just a few times. The chain recombines TRBV7-2 with TRBJ1-2; TRBD1 aligns across 8 bases. V gave up 5 bases and J gave up 3 bases; unmatched junction bases: 5. CDR1 and CDR2 from the germline V gene are SGHTA and FQGNSA. The CDR3 runs to 14 residues. CDR3 loop: CASSPGQGHYGYTF. CDR3 bases: TGTGCCAGCAGCCCCGGACAGGGTCACTATGGCTACACCTTC.

Turning to this clone: Other DNA sequences in the same sample also yield this CDR3. V gene TRBV6-6 combines with J gene TRBJ1-5, with no clear D. V lost 0 bases and J lost 5, with 8 bases in between. The CDR3 totals 14 residues. Germline V CDR1 and CDR2: MNHNY, SVGAGI (reference sequence). Here the CDR3 reads CASSYSDGYQPQHF. The CDR3, as DNA: TGTGCCAGCAGTTACTCTGACGGGTATCAGCCCCAGCATTTT.

The count of this clone is one. The genes are TRBV4-3 and TRBJ2-3; D not certain. V gave up 0 bases and J gave up 1 base, with 14 bases separating them. This CDR3 contains 17 residues. Looked up from germline, CDR1 is LGHNA and CDR2 is YSLEER. CDR3 sequence: CASSQDFGQAGTDTQYF. CDR3 sequence (DNA): TGCGCCAGCAGCCAAGACTTCGGGCAGGCCGGCACAGATACGCAGTATTTT.

The chain carries TRBV28 and TRBJ1-5, with 8 bases that match TRBD1. The CDR3 is 16 residues long. The trim removed 2 bases at V and 8 bases at J, leaving 11 bases unmatched. Germline assignment: CDR1 MDHEN and CDR2 SYDVKM. The CDR3 is CASSLRYRGYVEPQHF. The CDR3 nucleotides are TGTGCCAGCAGTTTACGGTACAGGGGGTACGTGGAGCCCCAGCATTTT.

This chain joins TRBV18 and TRBJ2-7; 10 bases are a match to TRBD2. There are 18 residues in the CDR3. Germline V gene data show CDR1 as KGHSH and CDR2 as LQKENI. After removal of 3 bases from V and 1 base from J, the junction contained 12 bases not matched to a gene. The CDR3 sequence is CASSPHGLAVLVSYEQYF. In DNA, the CDR3 is TGTGCCAGCTCACCGCACGGACTAGCGGTGTTGGTATCCTACGAGCAGTACTTC.

V and J are TRBV29-1 and TRBJ2-5; TRBD1 is a possible D gene (6 bases). This CDR3 comprises 13 residues. Germline loops: CDR1 SQVTM, CDR2 ANQGSEA. Trimming cost V 1 base and J 1 base, with 7 bases left between them. The CDR3 spells CSVEVGAQETQYF. Here the CDR3 DNA reads TGCAGCGTTGAAGTGGGGGCCCAAGAGACCCAGTACTTC. Full variable domain (outside the CDR3, taken from reference TRBV29-1 and TRBJ2-5): SAVISQKPSRDICQRGTSLTIQCQVDSQVTMMFWYRQQPGQSLTLIATANQGSEATYESGFVIDKFPISRPNLTFSTLTVSNMSPEDSSIYLCSVEVGAQETQYFGPGTRLLVL.

This clone was seen ten or more times. V is TRBV7-2 and J is TRBJ2-1; 13 positions match TRBD2. The CDR3 runs to 18 residues. Trimming removed 5 bases from V and 7 bases from J; junction bases left unmatched: 14. CDR1 and CDR2 (germline): SGHTA, FQGNSA. The CDR3 DNA reads TGTGCCAGCAGCCTCGCGTGGACTAGCGGGAGCAAAGGGAATGAGCAGTTCTTC. Protein: CASSLAWTSGSKGNEQFF.

The rearrangement links TRBV27 to TRBJ1-3, with D maybe TRBD1 (6 bases). Looked up from germline, CDR1 is MNHEY and CDR2 is SMNVEV (reference sequence). V lost 5 bases, J lost 2 bases, and 10 bases lay in between. The CDR3 contains 14 residues. CDR3 sequence reads: CASSPDRPGNTIYF. The CDR3 DNA reads as TGTGCCAGCAGTCCGGACAGACCTGGAAACACCATATATTTT.

This clone has only a few counts. The gene calls are TRBV11-2 and TRBJ1-3; 7 bases match TRBD1. V was clipped by 4 bases and J by 15 bases; unmatched bases: 9. This CDR3 has 12 amino acids. Germline values: CDR1 SGHAT, CDR2 FQNNGV. The CDR3 loop is CASSSNEQGRYF. The CDR3 DNA follows: TGTGCCAGCAGCTCAAACGAACAGGGGAGATATTTT.

This chain uses TRBV5-1 with TRBJ2-3, with 7 positions matching TRBD2. The germline V gene encodes CDR1 SGHRS and CDR2 YFSETQ. V was clipped by 6 bases and J by 2 bases; unmatched bases: 9. The CDR3 consists of 15 residues. The CDR3 sequence: CASTPGLTYTDTQYF. The CDR3 coding sequence is TGCGCCAGCACCCCGGGACTAACGTACACAGATACGCAGTATTTT. The variable domain in full, completed from reference TRBV5-1 and TRBJ2-3, reads KAGVTQTPRYLIKTRGQQVTLSCSPISGHRSVSWYQQTPGQGLQFLFEYFSETQRNKGNFPGRFSGRQFSNSRSEMNVSTLELGDSALYLCASTPGLTYTDTQYFGPGTRLTVL.

The V and J genes are TRBV6-6 and TRBJ1-2; 10 bases agree with TRBD1. Germline V gene data show CDR1 as MNHNY and CDR2 as SVGAGI (reference sequence). The CDR3 runs to 15 residues. V shed 5 bases and J 8 bases; nucleotides not matched to a gene: 11. CDR3 loop: CASSAQTGGAGGYTF. CDR3 in DNA: TGTGCCAGCAGTGCCCAGACAGGGGGCGCGGGCGGCTACACCTTC.

This clone has just a few counts. The rearrangement uses TRBV11-2 and TRBJ2-1; perhaps D is TRBD1 or TRBD2 (5 bases each). Trimming pared 0 bases from V and 6 bases from J, leaving 15 bases between. The CDR3 contains 16 residues. Germline V lookup: CDR1 SGHAT, CDR2 FQNNGV. CDR3 in DNA: TGTGCCAGCAGCTTAGACGGGGCAGGACGCCCCAATGAGCAGTTCTTC. Amino acid sequence: CASSLDGAGRPNEQFF.

This clone has just a few counts. The J gene is TRBJ2-7, the V gene TRBV5-1; possibly TRBD1 for D (5 bases). CDR3 length: 13 residues. Germline V gene data show CDR1 as SGHRS and CDR2 as YFSETQ. Trimming took off 2 bases at V and 4 bases at J, with 10 bases between the two ends. The CDR3 DNA is TGCGCCAGCAGCTTCGACAGCATTTACGAGCAGTACTTC. Protein sequence: CASSFDSIYEQYF.

The chain joins TRBV19 to TRBJ2-1; perhaps TRBD2 as D (5 bases). The CDR3 loop spans 12 amino acids. V lost 7 bases and J 15 bases, leaving 19 bases between the germline ends. In germline, CDR1 is LNHDA, CDR2 SQIVND (reference sequence). This CDR3 reads CASTISSGPLFF. CDR3 sequence (DNA): TGTGCCAGTACGATCTCCAGCGGCCCTCTGTTCTTC.

This clone was observed many times. The chain carries TRBV10-3 and TRBJ2-3; the D gene could be TRBD1 or TRBD2 (5 bases each). Germline V gene data show CDR1 as ENHRY and CDR2 as SYGVKD. V was pared by 11 bases and J by 1 base, with 13 bases between. The CDR3 spans 13 residues. The chain's CDR3 is CAGRDRGTDTQYF. The CDR3 DNA sequence: TGTGCCGGCCGGGACCGAGGCACAGATACGCAGTATTTT.

This clone has more than one count but fewer than ten. The chain carries TRBV18 and TRBJ1-3, with D uncertain. Per germline, CDR1 KGHSH and CDR2 LQKENI. The CDR3 runs to 13 residues. V dropped 8 bases and J dropped 0 bases, with 8 bases sitting between them. CDR3 in DNA: TGTGCCAGCCTAGGGCTCTCTGGAAACACCATATATTTT. Protein product: CASLGLSGNTIYF.

This clone was recorded a few times. The chain uses TRBV21-1 and TRBJ2-5; the D call in the table, TRBD1, was not verified against the DNA. TRBV21-1 is a pseudogene. CDR3 size: 14 residues. This chain's CDR3 is CASSNFTGQETQYF. CDR3 coding DNA: TGTGCCAGCAGCAATTTTACAGGCCAAGAGACCCAGTACTTC.

Only a few counts were recorded for this clone. The chain has TRBV6-5 and TRBJ2-5, with D uncertain. V lost 5 bases, J lost 5 bases, and 12 bases lay in between. CDR1 is MNHEY and CDR2 is SVGAGI in the germline V gene. The CDR3 totals 13 residues. CDR3 nucleotide sequence: TGTGCCAGCAGTCGAGTTTCTAGGGAGACCCAGTACTTC. Protein sequence: CASSRVSRETQYF.